The clone carrying this T cell receptor (beta chain) showed up many times. The antigen remains unidentified. These data belong to a study of T-cell memory formation after mild COVID-19. Study-level background: Each donor largely had its own TCR clusters.

Sample barcodes and UMIs were carried by the TCR alpha and TCR beta cDNA libraries that 5'RACE generated with constant-segment primers. TCRdb reanalysed the 5' RACE reads using MiXCR and keeps one entry per CDR3 protein. Found here are 190,000 or so distinct CDR3 sequences, about 22% of them singletons; the top ten hold under 30%. Findings and caveats of the study: Nothing showed for sure that second-wave clones peaking on day 37 were SARS-CoV-2 specific. Clones contracting across day 15 to 85 had a balanced CD4/CD8 profile; later expanding clones leaned CD4+.

This CDR3 comprises 17 residues. The V end lost 3 bases, the J end lost 7 bases, and 23 bases lay between the germline ends. In germline, CDR1 is SGHRS, CDR2 YFSETQ. The V call is TRBV5-1, the J call TRBJ2-1, with D possibly called TRBD1 or TRBD2 (5 bases each). The source material was PBMCs or a T cell subset sorted from them (not recorded which). The receptor was derived from an adult woman who had mild COVID-19 (a few samples of this study predate the infection). Cell type and time point are not known. The CDR3 sequence is CASSSPPGTDASNEQFF. The CDR3 nucleotides are TGCGCCAGCAGCTCACCGCCCGGGACCGACGCCTCTAATGAGCAGTTCTTC.